A single sample is the source of the 20 T cell receptor beta chains below, sequenced in a study of cytomegalovirus exposure and HLA in healthy donors. The PCR used 60 Vbeta and 13 Jbeta primers. TCRdb keeps only in-frame clones here, not all; method: immunoSEQ multiplex PCR. The sample lists roughly 80,000 clones; around 78% were seen once. Specimen: PBMCs. The receptor set was obtained from a man in his forties in good health and CMV-seronegative.

The V and J genes are TRBV27 and TRBJ2-7, with 7 positions matching TRBD1. The J segment lost 0 bases and the V segment lost 1 base, leaving 6 bases of the junction unmatched. The CDR3 sequence is 16 residues long. The germline V gene encodes CDR1 MNHEY and CDR2 SMNVEV (reference sequence). The CDR3 region has the DNA TGTGCCAGCAGTTTATTATTTGGGACAGACTCCTACGAGCAGTACTTC. Translation gives CASSLLFGTDSYEQYF.

This chain joins TRBV28 and TRBJ1-2, with a weak D call TRBD1 (6 bases). V was pared by 4 bases and J by 8 bases, with 17 bases between. The CDR3 loop spans 14 amino acids. Germline V gives CDR1 MDHEN, CDR2 SYDVKM. CDR3: CASSSPDRNMGYTF. In DNA, the CDR3 is TGTGCCAGCAGTTCACCCGACAGGAACATGGGCTACACCTTC.

CDR3 bases: TGCGCCAGCAGCATAGGACAGGGCCGGCGGAACATTCAGTACTTC. The encoded protein is CASSIGQGRRNIQYF. The rearrangement uses TRBV5-1 and TRBJ2-4; 8 bases are a match to TRBD1. The CDR3 runs to 15 residues. V lost 4 bases and J lost 7; bases outside the gene matches: 10. In germline, CDR1 is SGHRS, CDR2 YFSETQ.

About this clone itself: The same CDR3 is also encoded by other DNA sequences in this sample. The V call is TRBV18, the J call TRBJ1-1, with 8 bases matching TRBD1. Germline assignment: CDR1 KGHSH and CDR2 LQKENI. CDR3 size: 14 residues. Trimming cost V 3 bases and J 2 bases; bases outside gene matches: 2. The CDR3 DNA is TGTGCCAGCTCACCTGGACAGGGCAACACTGAAGCTTTCTTT. The encoded protein is CASSPGQGNTEAFF.

The chain recombines TRBV5-1 with TRBJ2-2, with 8 positions matching TRBD2. CDR3 size: 16 residues. Trimming removed 2 bases from V and 1 base from J; junction bases left unmatched: 4. Germline V lookup: CDR1 SGHRS, CDR2 YFSETQ. The CDR3 spells CASSFLSGGNTGELFF. The CDR3 DNA reads as TGCGCCAGCAGCTTTCTCAGCGGGGGGAACACCGGGGAGCTGTTTTTT.

This clone was counted once. The gene calls are TRBV7-8 and TRBJ2-1; 10 bases are shared with TRBD2. The CDR3 runs 17 residues. Losses at the gene ends were 0 bases for V and 8 bases for J; bases not matched to a gene: 10. CDR1 is SGHVS, CDR2 FQNEAQ, per germline. The CDR3, as DNA: TGTGCCAGCAGCTTAGCGGGAGCGGGGGGGCAGGGGTATGAGCAGTTCTTC. Its translation is CASSLAGAGGQGYEQFF.

This chain connects TRBV18 to TRBJ1-2; no clear D gene. Germline values: CDR1 KGHSH, CDR2 LQKENI. V was pared by 3 bases and J by 4 bases, with 6 bases between. The CDR3 totals 12 residues. CDR3 coding DNA: TGTGCCAGCTCACCGGCAGGCTATGGCTACACCTTC. Translating gives CASSPAGYGYTF.

This clone was detected only a few times. This chain links TRBV5-1 with TRBJ1-2; 9 nucleotides line up with TRBD1. The CDR3 length is 13 residues. V lost 3 bases and J lost 7; bases outside the gene matches: 4. Germline loops: CDR1 SGHRS, CDR2 YFSETQ. The chain's CDR3 is CASSSQGAPGYTF. The DNA of the CDR3 is TGCGCCAGCAGCTCACAGGGGGCGCCTGGCTACACCTTC. Complete variable domain (other parts from reference TRBV5-1 and TRBJ1-2): KAGVTQTPRYLIKTRGQQVTLSCSPISGHRSVSWYQQTPGQGLQFLFEYFSETQRNKGNFPGRFSGRQFSNSRSEMNVSTLELGDSALYLCASSSQGAPGYTFGSGTRLTVV.

The J gene is TRBJ2-7, the V gene TRBV28; TRBD1 agrees at 9 bases. CDR1 is MDHEN and CDR2 is SYDVKM in the germline V gene. Trimming took 7 bases from V and 3 from J; bases not matched to a gene: 4. This CDR3 region has 13 residues. The CDR3 sequence: CASNRDRDYEQYF. CDR3 in DNA: TGTGCCAGCAACCGGGACAGGGACTACGAGCAGTACTTC. Full variable domain (rest looked up from reference TRBV28 and TRBJ2-7): DVKVTQSSRYLVKRTGEKVFLECVQDMDHENMFWYRQDPGLGLRLIYFSYDVKMKEKGDIPEGYSVSREKKERFSLILESASTNQTSMYLCASNRDRDYEQYFGPGTRLTVT.

This chain connects TRBV5-1 to TRBJ1-1; TRBD1 is a possible D gene (6 bases). CDR3 length: 15 amino acids. The ends were cut back, 0 bases at V and 2 bases at J, with 11 bases in the middle. CDR1 and CDR2 from the germline V gene are SGHRS and YFSETQ. CDR3 region: CASSLVSGTNTEAFF. The CDR3 bases are TGCGCCAGCAGCTTGGTATCAGGGACAAACACTGAAGCTTTCTTT.

The CDR3 sequence is CASRPTGENTEAFF. The CDR3, as DNA: TGTGCCAGCAGGCCGACAGGTGAGAACACTGAAGCTTTCTTT. This sequence joins TRBV6-5 and TRBJ1-1; TRBD1 might be the D (6 bases). V lost 6 bases to trimming and J lost 1 base, with 12 bases between them. This CDR3 has 14 amino acids. Looked up from germline, CDR1 is MNHEY and CDR2 is SVGAGI.

Worth noting for this clone: The junction shows a germline mismatch at one end, possibly a read error. The chain has TRBV5-6 and TRBJ1-3; D gene ambiguous. Germline-derived CDR1 and CDR2 are SGHDT and YYEEEE. The CDR3 contains 14 residues. CDR3 bases: TGTGCCAGCAGAGAAGGGAGCTCTGGAAGCACCATATATTTT. Its translation is CASREGSSGSTIYF. Variable domain in full (rest from reference TRBV5-6 and TRBJ1-3): DAGVTQSPTHLIKTRGQQVTLRCSPKSGHDTVSWYQQALGQGPQFIFQYYEEEERQRGNFPDRFSGHQFPNYSSELNVNALLLGDSALYLCASREGSSGSTIYFGEGSWLTVV.

The V and J genes are TRBV10-3 and TRBJ1-3; 7 nucleotides agree with TRBD1. The CDR3 has 15 residues. Trimming removed 6 bases from V and 7 bases from J; junction bases left unmatched: 12. Looked up from germline, CDR1 is ENHRY and CDR2 is SYGVKD. The CDR3 spells CAISPNTGVANTIYF. The CDR3 DNA reads TGTGCCATCAGCCCTAACACAGGGGTGGCGAACACCATATATTTT.

The rearrangement joins TRBV12-5 to TRBJ1-5, with D possibly matching TRBD1 (5 bases). V was shortened by 2 bases and J by 5 bases, with 13 bases between the two germline ends. The germline gives CDR1 LGHNT, CDR2 FRNRAP. This CDR3 has 15 amino acids. CDR3 DNA sequence: TGTGCTAGTGGTTTGCCCGGGGGGGAGGATCAGCCCCAGCATTTT. Protein sequence: CASGLPGGEDQPQHF.

The V gene is TRBV12-5, the J gene TRBJ1-5; D remains ambiguous. The CDR3 consists of 13 residues. V lost 6 bases and J lost 0, with 6 bases in between. The germline V gene has CDR1 LGHNT and CDR2 FRNRAP. The CDR3: CASGSDSNQPQHF. DNA for the CDR3: TGTGCTAGTGGATCAGATAGCAATCAGCCCCAGCATTTT.

The CDR3 region is CASSLLGDTEAFF. CDR3 DNA sequence: TGCGCCAGCAGCTTGCTAGGGGACACTGAAGCTTTCTTT. The rearrangement uses TRBV5-1 and TRBJ1-1, with D perhaps matching TRBD1 (5 bases). This CDR3 has 13 residues. Germline CDR1 and CDR2: SGHRS and YFSETQ. The V gene lost 1 base and the J gene lost 3 bases, with 7 bases spanning the gap. The full variable domain, in which reference TRBV5-1 and TRBJ1-1 provide the parts outside the CDR3, is KAGVTQTPRYLIKTRGQQVTLSCSPISGHRSVSWYQQTPGQGLQFLFEYFSETQRNKGNFPGRFSGRQFSNSRSEMNVSTLELGDSALYLCASSLLGDTEAFFGQGTRLTVV.

This clone turned up a few times. The chain joins TRBV28 to TRBJ2-5, with 8 bases aligning to TRBD1. V lost 5 bases, J lost 0 bases, and 8 bases stayed unmatched. The CDR3 spans 16 residues. Germline-derived CDR1 and CDR2 are MDHEN and SYDVKM. The CDR3 here is CASSPPRTGNQETQYF. In DNA, the CDR3 is TGTGCCAGCAGTCCCCCCCGGACAGGGAACCAAGAGACCCAGTACTTC.

Only a few counts were recorded for this clone. V gene TRBV7-3 combines with J gene TRBJ1-3, with TRBD1 identical over 7 bases. Germline loops: CDR1 SGHTA, CDR2 FQGTGA. This CDR3 spans 15 amino acids. V was clipped by 3 bases and J by 4 bases; unmatched bases: 6. The CDR3, as DNA: TGTGCCAGCAGCTTGACAGGGACAGTAGGAAACACCATATATTTT. This codes for CASSLTGTVGNTIYF. Using reference TRBV7-3 and TRBJ1-3 for the parts outside the CDR3, the full variable domain is GAGVSQTPSNKVTEKGKYVELRCDPISGHTALYWYRQSLGQGPEFLIYFQGTGAADDSGLPNDRFFAVRPEGSVSTLKIQRTERGDSAVYLCASSLTGTVGNTIYFGEGSWLTVV.

V gene TRBV19 combines with J gene TRBJ1-5, with D possibly TRBD1 on 6 matching bases. CDR1 LNHDA and CDR2 SQIVND come from the germline V gene (reference sequence). The ends were cut back, 4 bases at V and 5 bases at J, with 12 bases in the middle. The CDR3 contains 14 residues. The DNA of the CDR3 is TGTGCCAGTAGTACCACAGGGACCTATCAGCCCCAGCATTTT. It codes for CASSTTGTYQPQHF. Supplemented by reference TRBV19 and TRBJ1-5, the full variable domain reads DGGITQSPKYLFRKEGQNVTLSCEQNLNHDAMYWYRQDPGQGLRLIYYSQIVNDFQKGDIAEGYSVSREKKESFPLTVTSAQKNPTAFYLCASSTTGTYQPQHFGDGTRLSIL.

Here the CDR3 reads CSVEGQAYEQYF. DNA of the CDR3: TGCAGCGTGGAGGGGCAGGCCTACGAGCAGTACTTC. This chain links TRBV29-1 with TRBJ2-7; the D gene is possibly TRBD2 (6 bases). The CDR3 totals 12 residues. Germline-derived CDR1 and CDR2 are SQVTM and ANQGSEA. Trimming cost V 6 bases and J 2 bases, with 11 bases left between them.